The 2 T cell receptor beta chains below were found in one sample sequenced in a study of T cell changes during pregnancy in multiple sclerosis. Sequencing used immunoSEQ multiplex PCR; TCRdb keeps in-frame clones, though not all of them. The repertoire holds tens of thousands of clones, with approximately 91% as singletons. Sequencing used CD8+ T cells from peripheral blood mononuclear cells, obtained in the third trimester of pregnancy. These receptors were collected from a female donor with multiple sclerosis, enrolled in a pregnancy study.

V gene TRBV5-5 combines with J gene TRBJ1-1; 7 nucleotides line up with TRBD1. CDR1 and CDR2 (germline): SGHKS, YYEKEE (reference sequence). Trimming at V came to 0 bases and at J to 0 bases, leaving 8 bases not matched to a gene. CDR3 size: 17 residues. CDR3 bases: TGTGCCAGCAGCTTGGTTGGAGGGGGCGGCTTGAACACTGAAGCTTTCTTT. This codes for CASSLVGGGGLNTEAFF.

The V gene is TRBV27, the J gene TRBJ2-7; 7 bases fit TRBD1. Trimming took 3 bases from V and 6 from J; bases not matched to a gene: 8. The CDR3 consists of 14 residues. Per germline, CDR1 MNHEY and CDR2 SMNVEV (reference sequence). In DNA form, the CDR3 reads TGTGCCAGCAGTTTCGGGCAGGGGGTCGGCGAGCAGTACTTC. Translation: CASSFGQGVGEQYF.